The clone carrying this T cell receptor (beta chain) has more than one count but fewer than ten. The germline V gene encodes CDR1 SGHDT and CDR2 YYEEEE. This CDR3 region has 12 residues. J was trimmed by 14 bases and V by 2 bases; bases with no gene match: 5. This specimen comes from a study of early T cells in non-severe SARS-CoV-2 infection. TCRdb re-derived calls from the 5' RACE reads in MiXCR, one entry per CDR3 protein. The data contain 60,000 to 65,000 distinct CDR3 sequences, around an eighth of them singletons. V is TRBV5-6 and J is TRBJ2-1, with 9 bases matching TRBD2. This clonotype was obtained from an adult who was a healthcare worker with PCR-confirmed SARS-CoV-2 infection or an uninfected control (not recorded which). The sequenced sample consisted of whole blood. CDR3 DNA sequence: TGTGCCAGCAGCTTTAGCGGGAGTAATGAGTTCTTC. Protein product: CASSFSGSNEFF.